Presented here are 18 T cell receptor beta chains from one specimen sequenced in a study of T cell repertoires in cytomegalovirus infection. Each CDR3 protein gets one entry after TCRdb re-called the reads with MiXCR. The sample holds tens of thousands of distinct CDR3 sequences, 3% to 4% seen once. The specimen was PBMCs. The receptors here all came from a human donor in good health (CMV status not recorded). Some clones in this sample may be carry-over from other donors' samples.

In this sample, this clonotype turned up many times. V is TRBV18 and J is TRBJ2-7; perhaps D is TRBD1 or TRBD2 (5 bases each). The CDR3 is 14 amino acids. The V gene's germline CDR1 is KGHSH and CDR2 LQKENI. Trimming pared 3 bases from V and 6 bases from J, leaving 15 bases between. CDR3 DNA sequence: TGTGCCAGCTCACCTCCGACGTGGGACCGCGAGCAGTACTTC. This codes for CASSPPTWDREQYF.

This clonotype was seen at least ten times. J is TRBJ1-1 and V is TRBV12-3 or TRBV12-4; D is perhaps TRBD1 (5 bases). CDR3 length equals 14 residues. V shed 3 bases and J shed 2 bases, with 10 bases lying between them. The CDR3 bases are TGTGCCAGCAGTTTCTCGGGACGTAACACTGAAGCTTTCTTT. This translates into CASSFSGRNTEAFF.

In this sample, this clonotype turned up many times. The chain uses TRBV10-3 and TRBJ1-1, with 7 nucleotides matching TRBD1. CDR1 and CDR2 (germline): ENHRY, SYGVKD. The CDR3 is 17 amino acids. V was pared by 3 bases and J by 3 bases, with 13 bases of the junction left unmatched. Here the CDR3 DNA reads TGTGCCATCAGTGACCCCGGACAGGCCCGATGGGACACTGAAGCTTTCTTT. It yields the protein CAISDPGQARWDTEAFF.

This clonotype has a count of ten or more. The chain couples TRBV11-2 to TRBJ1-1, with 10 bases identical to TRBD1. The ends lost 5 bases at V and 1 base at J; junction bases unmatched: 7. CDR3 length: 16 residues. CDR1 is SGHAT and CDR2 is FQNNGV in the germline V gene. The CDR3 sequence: CASSARQGARNTEAFF. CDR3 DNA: TGTGCCAGCAGCGCTCGACAGGGGGCGAGGAACACTGAAGCTTTCTTT.

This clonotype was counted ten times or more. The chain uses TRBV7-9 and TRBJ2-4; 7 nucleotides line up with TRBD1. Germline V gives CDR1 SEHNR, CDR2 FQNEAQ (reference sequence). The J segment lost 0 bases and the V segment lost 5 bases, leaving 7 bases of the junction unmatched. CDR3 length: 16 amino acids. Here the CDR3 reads CASSAGTALAKNIQYF. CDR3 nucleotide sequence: TGTGCCAGCAGCGCAGGGACAGCGTTAGCCAAAAACATTCAGTACTTC.

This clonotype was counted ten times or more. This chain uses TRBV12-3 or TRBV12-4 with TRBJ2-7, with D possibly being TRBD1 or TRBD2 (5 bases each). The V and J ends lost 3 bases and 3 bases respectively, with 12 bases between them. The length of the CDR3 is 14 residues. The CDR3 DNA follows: TGTGCCAGCAGTTTTCGAGGGGTCGGCTACGAGCAGTACTTC. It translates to CASSFRGVGYEQYF.

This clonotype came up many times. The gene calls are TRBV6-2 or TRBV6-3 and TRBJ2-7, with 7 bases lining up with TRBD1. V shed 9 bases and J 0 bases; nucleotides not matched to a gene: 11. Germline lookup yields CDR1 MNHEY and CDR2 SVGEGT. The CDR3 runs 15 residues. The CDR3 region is CASLTTGKSSYEQYF. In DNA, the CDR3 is TGTGCCAGTCTTACGACAGGGAAGAGCTCCTACGAGCAGTACTTC.

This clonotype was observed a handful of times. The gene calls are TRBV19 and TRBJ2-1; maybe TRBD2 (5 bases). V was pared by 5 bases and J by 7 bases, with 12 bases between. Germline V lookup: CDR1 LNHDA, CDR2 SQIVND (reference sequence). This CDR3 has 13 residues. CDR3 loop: CASSLGVANEQFF. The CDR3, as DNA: TGTGCCAGTAGTCTGGGAGTAGCAAATGAGCAGTTCTTC.

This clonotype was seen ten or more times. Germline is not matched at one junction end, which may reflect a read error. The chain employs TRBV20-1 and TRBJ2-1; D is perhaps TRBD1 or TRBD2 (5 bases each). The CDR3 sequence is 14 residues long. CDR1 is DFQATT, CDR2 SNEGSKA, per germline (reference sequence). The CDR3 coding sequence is TGCAGCGCTAGGGCTAGCAAGAGGGGTAATGAGCAGTTCTTC. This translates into CSARASKRGNEQFF.

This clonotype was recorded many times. CDR3 protein: CASSPGPQQPQHF. The CDR3 nucleotides are TGCGCCAGCAGTCCAGGGCCTCAGCAGCCCCAGCATTTT. The chain combines TRBV10-2 with TRBJ1-5; TRBD1 is a possible D gene (5 bases). The germline CDR1 and CDR2 sequences are WSHSY and SAAADI. Trimming left V 5 bases short and J 7 bases short, with 12 bases between. The CDR3 sequence is 13 residues long.

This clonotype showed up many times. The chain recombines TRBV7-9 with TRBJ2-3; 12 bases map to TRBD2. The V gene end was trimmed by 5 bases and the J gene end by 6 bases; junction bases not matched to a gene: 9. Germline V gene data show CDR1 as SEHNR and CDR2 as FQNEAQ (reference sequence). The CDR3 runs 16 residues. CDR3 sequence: CASSASSGGAFDTQYF. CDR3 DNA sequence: TGTGCCAGCAGCGCCTCTAGCGGGGGGGCTTTTGATACGCAGTATTTT.

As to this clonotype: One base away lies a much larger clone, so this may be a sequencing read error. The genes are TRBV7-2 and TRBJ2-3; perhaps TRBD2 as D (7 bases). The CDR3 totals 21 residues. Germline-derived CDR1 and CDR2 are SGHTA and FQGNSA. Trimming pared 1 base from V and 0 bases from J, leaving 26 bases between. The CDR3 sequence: CASSLEGGGVGGTSSTDTQYF. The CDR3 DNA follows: TGTGCCAGCAGCTTAGAAGGGGGGGGGGTCGGGGGGACGTCTAGCACAGATACGCAGTATTTT.

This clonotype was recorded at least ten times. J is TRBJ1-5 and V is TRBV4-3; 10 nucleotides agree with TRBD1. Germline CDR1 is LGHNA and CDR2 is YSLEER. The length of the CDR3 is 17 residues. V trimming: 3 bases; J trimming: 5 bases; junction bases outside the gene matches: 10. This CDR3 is CASSQAPPGTGDQPQHF. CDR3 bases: TGCGCCAGCAGCCAGGCACCTCCCGGGACAGGGGATCAGCCCCAGCATTTT.

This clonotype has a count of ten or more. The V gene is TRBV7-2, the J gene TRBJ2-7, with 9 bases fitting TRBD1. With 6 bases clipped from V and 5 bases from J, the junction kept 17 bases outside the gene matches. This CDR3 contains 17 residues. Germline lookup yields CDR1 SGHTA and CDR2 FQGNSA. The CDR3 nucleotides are TGTGCCAGCAGTCCCGGCCCCGTGGGACAGGGTGGCCACGAGCAGTACTTC. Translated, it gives CASSPGPVGQGGHEQYF.

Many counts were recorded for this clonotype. The CDR3 reads CASSPQGVAGELFF. In nucleotides, the CDR3 is TGTGCCAGCAGCCCTCAGGGAGTGGCCGGGGAGCTGTTTTTT. The V and J genes are TRBV7-3 and TRBJ2-2; TRBD1 or TRBD2 may be the D gene (5 bases each). V lost 5 bases and J lost 6, with 13 bases in between. This CDR3 has 14 amino acids. Looked up from germline, CDR1 is SGHTA and CDR2 is FQGTGA.

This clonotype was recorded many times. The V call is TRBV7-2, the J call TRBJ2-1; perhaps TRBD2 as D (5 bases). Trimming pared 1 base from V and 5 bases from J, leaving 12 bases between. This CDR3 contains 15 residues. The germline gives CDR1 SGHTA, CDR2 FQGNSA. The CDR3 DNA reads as TGTGCCAGCAGCTTAGTCGAGGGCGCGGACAATGAGCAGTTCTTC. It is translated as CASSLVEGADNEQFF.

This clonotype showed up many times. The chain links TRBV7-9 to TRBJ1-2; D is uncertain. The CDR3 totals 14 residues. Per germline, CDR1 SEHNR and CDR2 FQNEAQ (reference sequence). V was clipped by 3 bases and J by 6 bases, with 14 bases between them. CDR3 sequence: CASSFAGGWDGYTF. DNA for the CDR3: TGTGCCAGCAGCTTCGCTGGAGGTTGGGATGGCTACACCTTC.

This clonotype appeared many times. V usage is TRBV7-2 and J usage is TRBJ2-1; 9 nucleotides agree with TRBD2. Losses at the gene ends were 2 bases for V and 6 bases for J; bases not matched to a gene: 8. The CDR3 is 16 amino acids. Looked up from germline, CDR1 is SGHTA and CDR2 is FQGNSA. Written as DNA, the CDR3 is TGTGCCAGCAGCTTAAGGCGGGGGGGCGAGGGCAATGAGCAGTTCTTC. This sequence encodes CASSLRRGGEGNEQFF.